The sequence of this T cell receptor beta chain was determined in a study of blood T cell repertoires in COVID-19. Study as a whole: Specimens from acute and convalescent COVID-19 originated in the United States, Italy and Spain. T cells, B-cell-depleted T cells, or PBMCs provided the cDNA or gDNA that served as material.

Only in-frame clones appear in the TCRdb table, and some are missing; sequencing was by immunoSEQ multiplex PCR. The sample includes about 220,000 clones, around 83% of them seen just once. In terms of age and location, participants ranged from roughly 18 to 100 years and lived in about 25 US areas. Cohort 3 donors were reported recovered after two negative PCRs, clearance, or symptom resolution. V lost 4 bases to trimming and J lost 9 bases, with 13 bases between them. Germline V gives CDR1 SEHNR, CDR2 FQNEAQ (reference sequence). The CDR3 runs to 12 residues. The sample was PBMCs or T cells enriched from blood (not recorded which). The chain employs TRBV7-9 and TRBJ2-7; the D gene is possibly TRBD1 (6 bases). This receptor was obtained from a woman between 40 and 55 years old who had recovered from COVID-19. CDR3 in amino acids: CASSSGETRQYF. The CDR3 region has the DNA TGTGCCAGCAGCTCAGGGGAGACCCGGCAGTACTTC.